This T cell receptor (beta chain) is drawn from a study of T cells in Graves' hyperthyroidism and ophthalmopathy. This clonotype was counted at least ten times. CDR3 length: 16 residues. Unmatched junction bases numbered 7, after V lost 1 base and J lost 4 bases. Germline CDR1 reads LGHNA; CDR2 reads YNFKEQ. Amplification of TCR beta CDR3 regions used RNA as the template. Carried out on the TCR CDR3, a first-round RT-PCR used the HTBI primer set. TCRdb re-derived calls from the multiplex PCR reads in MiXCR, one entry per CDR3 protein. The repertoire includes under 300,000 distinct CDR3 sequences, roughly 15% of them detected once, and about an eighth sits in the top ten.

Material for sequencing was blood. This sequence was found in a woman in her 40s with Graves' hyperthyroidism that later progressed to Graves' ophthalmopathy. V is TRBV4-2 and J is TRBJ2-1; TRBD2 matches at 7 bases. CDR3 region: CASSQVAGVGYNEQFF. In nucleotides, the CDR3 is TGTGCCAGCAGCCAAGTCGCGGGAGTAGGATACAATGAGCAGTTCTTC.